Reported below is one T cell receptor beta chain. These data originate in a study of T cells after yellow fever vaccination. The V gene's germline CDR1 is LGHDT and CDR2 YNNKEL (reference sequence). The CDR3 extends over 13 amino acids. V lost 4 bases to trimming and J lost 6 bases; unmatched junction nucleotides: 6. Via MiXCR, TCRdb re-called the 5' RACE reads, giving one row per CDR3 protein. This sample has some 670,000 distinct CDR3 sequences, with roughly an eighth found just once. Source: PBMCs, taken on the day of the yellow fever booster vaccination. This receptor was identified in a man aged 25 to 45 who received the YFV17D yellow fever vaccine. The chain uses TRBV3-1 and TRBJ2-7; the match to TRBD2 covers 7 bases. The DNA of the CDR3 is TGTGCCAGCAGCCGGAGCTGGGGGGGCGAGCAGTACTTC. This codes for CASSRSWGGEQYF.